The 7 T cell receptor beta chains below were found in one sample sequenced in a study of shared clonotypes between healthy human individuals. Produced via immunoSEQ multiplex PCR; TCRdb's table is partial and in-frame only. The data contain about 480,000 clones, 79% of them singletons. The sample comprised PBMCs. All receptors derive from a woman between 40 and 55 years old in good health. Some clones in this sample may be carry-over from other donors' samples.

Comment on this clone: Other DNA sequences in the sample encode the same CDR3. V gene TRBV2 combines with J gene TRBJ1-2, with unresolved D. V lost 7 bases to trimming and J lost 1 base, with 4 bases between them. Per the germline V gene, CDR1 is SNHLY and CDR2 is FYNNEI. CDR3 length: 11 residues. CDR3 DNA sequence: TGTGCCAGCACAGATAACTATGGCTACACCTTC. Amino acid sequence: CASTDNYGYTF.

The rearrangement uses TRBV5-4 and TRBJ2-3; no reliable D call. The CDR3 has 12 amino acids. Trimming took 0 bases from V and 7 from J, leaving 6 bases between them. CDR1 is SGHNT, CDR2 YYREEE, per germline (reference sequence). The CDR3 loop reads CASSLVENTQYF. CDR3 DNA: TGTGCCAGCAGCTTGGTAGAAAATACGCAGTATTTT.

This chain joins TRBV6-6 and TRBJ1-2, with D tentatively TRBD1 (5 bases). Germline values: CDR1 MNHNY, CDR2 SVGAGI (reference sequence). This CDR3 is built from 14 residues. Trimming pared 4 bases from V and 4 bases from J, leaving 13 bases between. CDR3 nucleotide sequence: TGTGCCAGCAGTTTCGGGGGGACCCTCTATGGCTACACCTTC. It is translated as CASSFGGTLYGYTF.

This chain joins TRBV30 and TRBJ2-5; the match to TRBD1 covers 7 bases. The V segment lost 0 bases and the J segment 5 bases; nucleotides outside the gene matches: 9. Germline CDR1 reads GTSNPN; CDR2 reads SVGIG (reference sequence). This CDR3 comprises 15 residues. DNA for the CDR3: TGTGCCTGGAGTGTAGGGCAGGGGGATAGGGAGACCCAGTACTTC. Protein product: CAWSVGQGDRETQYF.

This clone was detected only a few times. V usage is TRBV29-1 and J usage is TRBJ2-7; D might be TRBD2 (5 bases). Looked up from germline, CDR1 is SQVTM and CDR2 is ANQGSEA. Trimming removed 4 bases at V and 7 bases at J, with 17 bases between. CDR3 length: 13 amino acids. The CDR3 DNA reads TGCAGCGTTGCGGCTAGCTTGGGTGGAGAGCAGTACTTC. This gives the protein CSVAASLGGEQYF.

The V call is TRBV28, the J call TRBJ2-3, with 8 positions matching TRBD2. Germline CDR1 and CDR2: MDHEN and SYDVKM. After removal of 2 bases from V and 2 bases from J, the junction contained 9 bases not matched to a gene. The CDR3 contains 17 residues. In DNA, the CDR3 is TGTGCCAGCAGTTTAAGCTTGGAGCGGGAGCCCACAGATACGCAGTATTTT. It translates to CASSLSLEREPTDTQYF. Full variable domain (remainder filled in from reference TRBV28 and TRBJ2-3): DVKVTQSSRYLVKRTGEKVFLECVQDMDHENMFWYRQDPGLGLRLIYFSYDVKMKEKGDIPEGYSVSREKKERFSLILESASTNQTSMYLCASSLSLEREPTDTQYFGPGTRLTVL.

The genes are TRBV30 and TRBJ2-7; 8 bases fit TRBD2. Germline V gene sequence: CDR1 GTSNPN, CDR2 SVGIG (reference sequence). This CDR3 spans 16 amino acids. V dropped 3 bases and J dropped 0; count of bases not matched to a gene: 10. CDR3 in amino acids: CAWSDLSGATSYEQYF. CDR3 sequence (DNA): TGTGCCTGGAGCGACCTTAGCGGGGCAACCTCCTACGAGCAGTACTTC.